The 23 T cell receptor beta chains listed next were all sequenced from one sample in a study of CD8+ T cells in alopecia areata. Sequencing templates came from extracted RNA that was reverse transcribed into cDNA. Assay: immunoSEQ multiplex PCR; the TCRdb copy retains only in-frame clones and omits some. The sample holds some 170,000 clones, 58% seen once. Specified treatment: oral pan-JAK inhibitor, 5-10 mg twice daily. The input for sequencing was CD4+ T cells sorted from blood, taken at approximately week 60, from a patient treated with tofacitinib. The receptors were sampled from a human donor with alopecia areata.

The chain employs TRBV6-1 and TRBJ2-7; D is unclear. The germline V gene has CDR1 MNHNS and CDR2 SASEGT. Trimming stripped 5 bases from V and 3 bases from J, with 5 bases between. The CDR3 covers 11 residues. In nucleotides, the CDR3 is TGTGCCAGCAGTAACAGCTACGAGCAGTACTTC. Its translation: CASSNSYEQYF.

This clone was seen only once. The chain recombines TRBV15 with TRBJ2-1, with 8 bases aligning to TRBD1. Germline trimming cut 0 bases from V and 5 bases from J; bases unmatched to any gene: 6. Germline CDR1 is LNHNV and CDR2 is YYDKDF (reference sequence). This CDR3 contains 16 residues. In DNA form, the CDR3 reads TGTGCCACCAGCAGAGACCTCCGGGACAGGCACAATGAGCAGTTCTTC. Protein sequence: CATSRDLRDRHNEQFF.

The J gene is TRBJ2-3, the V gene TRBV15; D is undetermined. The V gene's germline CDR1 is LNHNV and CDR2 YYDKDF (reference sequence). V lost 5 bases and J 6 bases, leaving 12 bases between the germline ends. The CDR3 contains 13 residues. CDR3 sequence reads: CATSPRLGDTQYF. The CDR3 DNA is TGTGCCACCAGCCCCCGTTTGGGGGATACGCAGTATTTT.

The chain links TRBV29-1 to TRBJ1-1; no definite D call. The CDR3 spans 11 residues. V gave up 3 bases and J gave up 4 bases, with 6 bases separating them. Germline CDR1 and CDR2: SQVTM and ANQGSEA. The CDR3 protein is CSVDLGTEAFF. The CDR3 DNA is TGCAGCGTTGATTTGGGCACTGAAGCTTTCTTT.

This chain links TRBV25-1 with TRBJ1-4; tentative D call: TRBD1 (5 bases). The V gene lost 6 bases and the J gene lost 8 bases, with 16 bases spanning the gap. Germline-derived CDR1 and CDR2 are MGHDK and SYGVNS. CDR3 length equals 14 residues. As DNA, the CDR3 is TGTGCCAGCAGAACAGCGGGGGAGGCAGAAAAACTGTTTTTT. Amino acid sequence: CASRTAGEAEKLFF.

This clone has only a few counts. The chain recombines TRBV30 with TRBJ2-1; 10 bases match TRBD2. The CDR3 sequence is 15 residues long. Germline V gives CDR1 GTSNPN, CDR2 SVGIG (reference sequence). J was trimmed by 7 bases and V by 2 bases; bases with no gene match: 8. CDR3 loop: CAWSLGSGGQNEQFF. CDR3 nucleotide sequence: TGTGCCTGGAGTCTTGGTAGCGGGGGGCAGAATGAGCAGTTCTTC.

This rearrangement joins TRBV2 to TRBJ2-5, with no clear D. Germline lookup yields CDR1 SNHLY and CDR2 FYNNEI. Trimming took 6 bases from V and 0 from J, leaving 11 bases between them. The CDR3 totals 14 residues. Here the CDR3 reads CASRGLHHQETQYF. The CDR3 coding sequence is TGTGCCAGCAGGGGCCTACACCACCAAGAGACCCAGTACTTC. Full variable domain (missing parts from reference TRBV2 and TRBJ2-5): EPEVTQTPSHQVTQMGQEVILRCVPISNHLYFYWYRQILGQKVEFLVSFYNNEISEKSEIFDDQFSVERPDGSNFTLKIRSTKLEDSAMYFCASRGLHHQETQYFGPGTRLLVL.

V is TRBV18 and J is TRBJ2-7; unclear D gene. The CDR3 extends over 12 amino acids. Germline CDR1 reads KGHSH; CDR2 reads LQKENI. V was trimmed by 3 bases and J by 2 bases, leaving 5 bases between them. As DNA, the CDR3 is TGTGCCAGCTCACCGACACCCTACGAGCAGTACTTC. The encoded protein is CASSPTPYEQYF.

The genes are TRBV5-1 and TRBJ1-1, with D hard to call. The CDR3 extends over 14 amino acids. In germline, CDR1 is SGHRS, CDR2 YFSETQ. The V end was cut by 1 base, the J end by 4 bases, with 11 bases between. The DNA of the CDR3 is TGCGCCAGCAGCTTGCGGCCGCCTAGCACTGAAGCTTTCTTT. Translation gives CASSLRPPSTEAFF.

V usage is TRBV7-8 and J usage is TRBJ2-7; TRBD2 matches at 7 bases. Trimming took 5 bases from V and 2 from J; bases not matched to a gene: 9. This CDR3 comprises 15 residues. CDR1 is SGHVS and CDR2 is FQNEAQ in the germline V gene. CDR3 DNA: TGTGCCAGCAGCCCCTCGGGAGGCAGGGCCTACGAGCAGTACTTC. Its protein is CASSPSGGRAYEQYF.

A few counts support this clone. The chain combines TRBV5-6 with TRBJ2-1; D not resolved. This CDR3 contains 15 residues. V was clipped by 0 bases and J by 0 bases, with 7 bases between them. Germline V CDR1 and CDR2: SGHDT, YYEEEE. The CDR3 protein is CASSLGPISYNEQFF. CDR3 coding DNA: TGTGCCAGCAGCTTGGGGCCGATCTCCTACAATGAGCAGTTCTTC.

V is TRBV5-1 and J is TRBJ2-7; D may correspond to TRBD1 or TRBD2 (5 bases each). From germline, CDR1 is SGHRS and CDR2 YFSETQ. The CDR3 is 14 amino acids. Trimming took off 3 bases at V and 2 bases at J, with 12 bases between the two ends. In DNA form, the CDR3 reads TGCGCCAGCAGCTCGAGGGGTCTGACCTACGAGCAGTACTTC. Its protein is CASSSRGLTYEQYF.

This rearrangement joins TRBV5-6 to TRBJ2-5, with a possible D match to TRBD2 (6 bases). The V end lost 0 bases, the J end lost 4 bases, and 10 bases lay between the germline ends. Germline-derived CDR1 and CDR2 are SGHDT and YYEEEE. CDR3 size: 14 residues. The CDR3 loop reads CASSLAAGRETQYF. The CDR3 DNA sequence: TGTGCCAGCAGCTTGGCCGCGGGGCGAGAGACCCAGTACTTC.

This clone was seen only a few times. DNA of the CDR3: TGTGCCTGGAGTGTAATTACTGAAGCTTTCTTT. Its protein product is CAWSVITEAFF. The J gene is TRBJ1-1, the V gene TRBV30; D remains unclear. V dropped 0 bases and J dropped 5 bases, with 4 bases sitting between them. Per the germline V gene, CDR1 is GTSNPN and CDR2 is SVGIG (reference sequence). The CDR3 sequence is 11 residues long.

The chain combines TRBV29-1 with TRBJ2-3, with D unclear. Germline V lookup: CDR1 SQVTM, CDR2 ANQGSEA. Trimming pared 6 bases from V and 0 bases from J, leaving 13 bases between. The CDR3 length is 14 residues. Here the CDR3 reads CSVKKITSTDTQYF. CDR3 DNA: TGCAGCGTAAAGAAGATAACCAGCACAGATACGCAGTATTTT.

The CDR3 region is CASSVGRVGYNEQFF. The CDR3 DNA sequence: TGTGCCAGCAGTGTTGGGAGAGTGGGGTACAATGAGCAGTTCTTC. The chain links TRBV25-1 to TRBJ2-1, with D maybe TRBD2 (5 bases). Germline V gives CDR1 MGHDK, CDR2 SYGVNS. This CDR3 is 15 amino acids long. Between the trimmed V and J ends, which lost 4 bases and 4 bases, there was a span of 14 bases.

CDR3 sequence reads: CAWSVGGSYGYTF. CDR3 nucleotide sequence: TGTGCCTGGAGTGTAGGAGGGAGCTATGGCTACACCTTC. This chain links TRBV30 with TRBJ1-2; D call uncertain. Germline V CDR1 and CDR2: GTSNPN, SVGIG (reference sequence). This CDR3 region has 13 residues. Trimming removed 0 bases from V and 4 bases from J, with 9 bases in between.

This clone was recorded only once. The rearrangement joins TRBV6-4 to TRBJ1-2; D not resolved. This CDR3 is 13 amino acids long. The V gene lost 3 bases and the J gene lost 2 bases, with 7 bases spanning the gap. CDR1 MRHNA and CDR2 SNTAGT come from the germline V gene. Here the CDR3 DNA reads TGTGCCAGCAGTGAGGGAGGGAACTATGGCTACACCTTC. Amino acid sequence: CASSEGGNYGYTF.

This clone was counted only a few times. The chain links TRBV6-6 to TRBJ2-7; D is perhaps TRBD2 (5 bases). V was clipped by 7 bases and J by 4 bases, with 14 bases between them. Germline V gene sequence: CDR1 MNHNY, CDR2 SVGAGI (reference sequence). The CDR3 is 13 amino acids. In DNA, the CDR3 is TGTGCCAGCACCCCCCGCGGGTTTTACGAGCAGTACTTC. It encodes CASTPRGFYEQYF.

This chain links TRBV6-5 with TRBJ1-6, with TRBD1 matching 7 bases. Germline values: CDR1 MNHEY, CDR2 SVGAGI. The length of the CDR3 is 14 residues. The trim removed 5 bases at V and 6 bases at J, leaving 4 bases unmatched. CDR3 coding DNA: TGTGCCAGCAGTCGGGACAGCCTTAATTCACCCCTCCACTTT. Protein product: CASSRDSLNSPLHF.

The chain uses TRBV11-3 and TRBJ2-3; 7 bases are shared with TRBD2. The junction had 7 bases not matched to a gene; V was cut back by 7 bases and J by 3 bases. CDR1 SGHNT and CDR2 YENEEA come from the germline V gene. The CDR3 sequence is 14 residues long. The CDR3 here is CASTFSGRTDTQYF. CDR3 DNA sequence: TGTGCCAGCACGTTCTCCGGGAGGACAGATACGCAGTATTTT.

This chain links TRBV9 with TRBJ2-1, with no clear D. V lost 0 bases and J lost 6, with 10 bases in between. The V gene's germline CDR1 is SGDLS and CDR2 YYNGEE. The CDR3 spans 14 residues. As DNA, the CDR3 is TGTGCCAGCAGCGTAGGCCCGGGTGGCAATGAGCAGTTCTTC. Its protein is CASSVGPGGNEQFF.

J is TRBJ1-1 and V is TRBV7-9; TRBD1 might be the D (5 bases). V lost 4 bases, J lost 2 bases, and 17 bases lay in between. The CDR3 sequence is 16 residues long. The germline V gene has CDR1 SEHNR and CDR2 FQNEAQ (reference sequence). The CDR3 loop reads CASSSSSATANTEAFF. In DNA form, the CDR3 reads TGTGCCAGCAGCTCCAGTTCTGCGACAGCTAACACTGAAGCTTTCTTT.